This TCR beta chain derives from a study of T cell responses to AZD1222 COVID-19 vaccine. Here immunoSEQ multiplex PCR was the method, and the copy in TCRdb shows in-frame clones only, minus some. Altogether about 77,000 clones are present, roughly nine tenths being singletons, with the ten largest covering around 4.5%. This CDR3 contains 15 residues. V lost 0 bases and J lost 0, with 6 bases in between. Germline-derived CDR1 and CDR2 are KGHDR and SFDVKD. Notes on this clone: Its matching antigen is unknown.

Study findings and constraints: At baseline, just a handful of AZD1222 recipients tested seropositive. Donors in the cohort were predominantly white British and more often female, and clonal diversity was possibly underestimated.

This sequence originates from an adult who received the AZD1222 COVID-19 vaccine. This chain links TRBV24-1 with TRBJ2-3; no definite D call. This material consisted of peripheral blood, taken 28 days after the second AZD1222 dose. CDR3 DNA: TGTGCCACCAGTGATTTGAAGAGTAGCACAGATACGCAGTATTTT. Translating gives CATSDLKSSTDTQYF.